This TCR beta chain emerged from a study of T cell changes during pregnancy in multiple sclerosis. V was cut by 5 bases and J by 6 bases, with 23 bases left in between. The length of the CDR3 is 17 residues. Germline loops: CDR1 SGHRS, CDR2 YFSETQ. TCRdb's copy holds only in-frame clones and misses some; the assay was immunoSEQ multiplex PCR. The sample shows about 83,000 clones, around 93% of them seen only once. The V and J genes are TRBV5-1 and TRBJ2-2; D possibly corresponds to TRBD2 (7 bases). The origin of this receptor is a female donor in good health, serving as a control in a pregnancy study. Some clones in this sample may be carry-over from other donors' samples. The starting material was PBMCs, obtained in the first trimester of pregnancy. The CDR3 reads CASRPQGGSGIPGELFF. In DNA form, the CDR3 reads TGCGCCAGCAGACCTCAAGGGGGAAGCGGGATACCCGGGGAGCTGTTTTTT.